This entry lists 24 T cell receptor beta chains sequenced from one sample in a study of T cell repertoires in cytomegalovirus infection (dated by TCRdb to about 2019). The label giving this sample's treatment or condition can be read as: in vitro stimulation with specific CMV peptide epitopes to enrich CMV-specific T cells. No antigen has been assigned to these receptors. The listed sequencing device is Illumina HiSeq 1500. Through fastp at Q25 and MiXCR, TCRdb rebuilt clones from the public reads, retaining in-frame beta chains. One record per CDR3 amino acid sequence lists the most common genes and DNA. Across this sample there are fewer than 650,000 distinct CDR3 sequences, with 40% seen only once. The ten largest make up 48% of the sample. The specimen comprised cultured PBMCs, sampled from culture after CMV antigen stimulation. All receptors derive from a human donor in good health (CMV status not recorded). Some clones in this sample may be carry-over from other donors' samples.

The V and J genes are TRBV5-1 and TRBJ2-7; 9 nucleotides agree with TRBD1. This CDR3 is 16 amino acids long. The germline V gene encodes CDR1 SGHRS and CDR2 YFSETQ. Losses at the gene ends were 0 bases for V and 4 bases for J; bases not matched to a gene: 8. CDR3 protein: CASSLATGQGSYEQYF. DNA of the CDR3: TGCGCCAGCAGCTTGGCCACGGGACAGGGATCTTACGAGCAGTACTTC.

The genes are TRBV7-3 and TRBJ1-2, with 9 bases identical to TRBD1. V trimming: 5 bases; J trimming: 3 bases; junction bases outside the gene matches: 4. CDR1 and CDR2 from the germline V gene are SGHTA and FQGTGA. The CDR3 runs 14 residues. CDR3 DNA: TGTGCCAGCAGCCGGGACAGGGATCACTATGGCTACACCTTC. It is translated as CASSRDRDHYGYTF. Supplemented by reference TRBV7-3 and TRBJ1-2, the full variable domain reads GAGVSQTPSNKVTEKGKYVELRCDPISGHTALYWYRQSLGQGPEFLIYFQGTGAADDSGLPNDRFFAVRPEGSVSTLKIQRTERGDSAVYLCASSRDRDHYGYTFGSGTRLTVV.

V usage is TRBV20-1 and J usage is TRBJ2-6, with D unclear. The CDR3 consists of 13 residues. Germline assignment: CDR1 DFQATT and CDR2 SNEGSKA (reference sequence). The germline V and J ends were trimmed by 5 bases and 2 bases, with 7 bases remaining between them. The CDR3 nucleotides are TGCAGTGCTCCGACGGCTGGGGCCAACGTCCTGACTTTC. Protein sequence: CSAPTAGANVLTF.

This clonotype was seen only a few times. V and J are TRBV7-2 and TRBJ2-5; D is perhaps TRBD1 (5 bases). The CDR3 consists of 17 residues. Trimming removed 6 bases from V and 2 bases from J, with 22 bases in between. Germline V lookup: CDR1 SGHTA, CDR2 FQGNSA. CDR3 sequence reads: CASSSVVGSTAQETQYF. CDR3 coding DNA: TGTGCCAGCAGTTCCGTGGTTGGTTCGACAGCACAAGAGACCCAGTACTTC.

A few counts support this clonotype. The CDR3 nucleotides are TGTGCCAGCAGTTACGAGGGGGGAAACACCATATATTTT. Translation: CASSYEGGNTIYF. V gene TRBV6-6 combines with J gene TRBJ1-3; the D gene is possibly TRBD1 (5 bases). Germline V CDR1 and CDR2: MNHNY, SVGAGI (reference sequence). The CDR3 contains 13 residues. Trimming cost V 2 bases and J 4 bases, with 6 bases left between them.

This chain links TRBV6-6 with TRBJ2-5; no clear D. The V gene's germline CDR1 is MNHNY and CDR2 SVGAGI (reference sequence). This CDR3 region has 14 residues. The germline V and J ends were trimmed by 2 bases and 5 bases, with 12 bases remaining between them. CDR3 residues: CASSYGRQVETQYF. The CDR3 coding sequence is TGTGCCAGCAGTTACGGTCGGCAGGTTGAGACCCAGTACTTC.

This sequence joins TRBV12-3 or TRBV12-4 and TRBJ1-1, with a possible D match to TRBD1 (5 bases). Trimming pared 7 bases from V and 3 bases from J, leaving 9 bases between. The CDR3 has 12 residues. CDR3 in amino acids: CASIKTDTEAFF. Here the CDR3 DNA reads TGTGCCAGCATTAAGACAGACACTGAAGCTTTCTTT.

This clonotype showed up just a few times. In DNA form, the CDR3 reads TGTGCCAGCAGTACCCAAGTAGGTGAAAAACTGTTTTTT. It specifies CASSTQVGEKLFF. The rearrangement joins TRBV25-1 to TRBJ1-4, with D uncertain. CDR3 length: 13 residues. Between the trimmed V and J ends, which lost 5 bases and 7 bases, there was a span of 11 bases. Germline V gene data show CDR1 as MGHDK and CDR2 as SYGVNS.

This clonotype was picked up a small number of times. The CDR3 DNA follows: TGCAGCGTTGCAAGGACAGGGGGCTACGAGCAGTACTTC. As protein: CSVARTGGYEQYF. The J gene is TRBJ2-7, the V gene TRBV29-1, with 10 nucleotides matching TRBD1. V lost 4 bases to trimming and J lost 3 bases; unmatched junction nucleotides: 3. The CDR3 runs 13 residues. CDR1 is SQVTM and CDR2 is ANQGSEA in the germline V gene.

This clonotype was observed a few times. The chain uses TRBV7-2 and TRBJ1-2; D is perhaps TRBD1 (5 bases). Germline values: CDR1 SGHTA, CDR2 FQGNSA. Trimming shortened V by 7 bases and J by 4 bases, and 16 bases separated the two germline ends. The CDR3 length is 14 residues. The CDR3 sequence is CASTPGGGFYGYTF. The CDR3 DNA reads TGTGCCAGCACCCCAGGTGGGGGATTCTATGGCTACACCTTC.

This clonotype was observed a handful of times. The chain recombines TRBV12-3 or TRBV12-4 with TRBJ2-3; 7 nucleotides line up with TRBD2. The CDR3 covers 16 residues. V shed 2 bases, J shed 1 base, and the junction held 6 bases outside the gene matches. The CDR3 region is CASSLRTGGGTDTQYF. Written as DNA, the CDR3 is TGTGCCAGCAGTTTAAGAACGGGAGGTGGCACAGATACGCAGTATTTT.

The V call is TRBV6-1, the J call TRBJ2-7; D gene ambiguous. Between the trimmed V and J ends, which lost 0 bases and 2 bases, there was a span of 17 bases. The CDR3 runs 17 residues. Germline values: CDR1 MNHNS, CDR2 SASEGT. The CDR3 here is CASSEAGRARGTYEQYF. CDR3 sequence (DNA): TGTGCCAGCAGTGAAGCGGGAAGGGCTCGAGGAACCTACGAGCAGTACTTC.

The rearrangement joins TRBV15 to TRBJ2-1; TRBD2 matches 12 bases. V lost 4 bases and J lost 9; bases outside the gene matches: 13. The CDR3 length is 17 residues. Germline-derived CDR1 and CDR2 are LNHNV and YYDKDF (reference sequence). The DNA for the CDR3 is TGTGCCACCAGCACTTCTACTAGCGGGAGGACTCGAGGTGAGCAGTTCTTC. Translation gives CATSTSTSGRTRGEQFF. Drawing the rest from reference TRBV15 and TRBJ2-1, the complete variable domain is DAMVIQNPRYQVTQFGKPVTLSCSQTLNHNVMYWYQQKSSQAPKLLFHYYDKDFNNEADTPDNFQSRRPNTSFCFLDIRSPGLGDTAMYLCATSTSTSGRTRGEQFFGPGTRLTVL.

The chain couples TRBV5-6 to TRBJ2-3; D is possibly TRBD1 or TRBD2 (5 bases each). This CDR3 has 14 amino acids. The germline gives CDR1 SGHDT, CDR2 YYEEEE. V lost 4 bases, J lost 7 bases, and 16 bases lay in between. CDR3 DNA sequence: TGTGCCAGCAGCCGAGGGGCCAGCACGAATACGCAGTATTTT. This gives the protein CASSRGASTNTQYF. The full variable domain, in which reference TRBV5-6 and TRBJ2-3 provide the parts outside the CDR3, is DAGVTQSPTHLIKTRGQQVTLRCSPKSGHDTVSWYQQALGQGPQFIFQYYEEEERQRGNFPDRFSGHQFPNYSSELNVNALLLGDSALYLCASSRGASTNTQYFGPGTRLTVL.

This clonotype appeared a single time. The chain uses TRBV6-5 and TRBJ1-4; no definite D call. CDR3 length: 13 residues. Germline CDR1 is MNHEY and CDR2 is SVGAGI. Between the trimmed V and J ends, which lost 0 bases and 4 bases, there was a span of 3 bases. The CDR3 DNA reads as TGTGCCAGCAGTTACTCCTTTAATGAAAAACTGTTTTTT. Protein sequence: CASSYSFNEKLFF.

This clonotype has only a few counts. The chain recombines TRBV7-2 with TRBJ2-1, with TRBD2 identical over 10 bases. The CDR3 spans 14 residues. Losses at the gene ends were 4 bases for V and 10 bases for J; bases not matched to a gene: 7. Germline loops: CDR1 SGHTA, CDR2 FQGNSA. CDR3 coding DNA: TGTGCCAGCAGCTCAGCGGGAGGGCCGGGAGAGCAGTTCTTC. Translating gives CASSSAGGPGEQFF.

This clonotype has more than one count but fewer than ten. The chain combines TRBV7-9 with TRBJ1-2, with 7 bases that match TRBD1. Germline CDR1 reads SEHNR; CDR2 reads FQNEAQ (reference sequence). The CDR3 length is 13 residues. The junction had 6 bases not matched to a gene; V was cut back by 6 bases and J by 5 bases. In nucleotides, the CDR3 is TGTGCCAGCAGATCTACGGGACAGTATGGCTACACCTTC. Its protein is CASRSTGQYGYTF.

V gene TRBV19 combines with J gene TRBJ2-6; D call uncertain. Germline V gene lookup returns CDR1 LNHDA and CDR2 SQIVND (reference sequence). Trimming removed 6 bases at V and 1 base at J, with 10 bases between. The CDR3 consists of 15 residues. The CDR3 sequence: CASRDGGSGANVLTF. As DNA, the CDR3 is TGTGCCAGTAGAGACGGCGGATCTGGGGCCAACGTCCTGACTTTC.

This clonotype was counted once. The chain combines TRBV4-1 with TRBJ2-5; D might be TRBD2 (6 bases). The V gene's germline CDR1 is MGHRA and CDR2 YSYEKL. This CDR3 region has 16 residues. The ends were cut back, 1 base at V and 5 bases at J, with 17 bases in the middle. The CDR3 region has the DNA TGCGCCAGCAGCCAAGGGGGGGAGCCATTCTCGGAGACCCAGTACTTC. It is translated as CASSQGGEPFSETQYF.

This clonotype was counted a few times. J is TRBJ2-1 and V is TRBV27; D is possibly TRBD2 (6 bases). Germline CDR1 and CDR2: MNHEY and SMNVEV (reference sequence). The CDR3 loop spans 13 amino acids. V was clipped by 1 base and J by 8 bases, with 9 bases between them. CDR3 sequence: CASSLWTNHEQFF. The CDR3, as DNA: TGTGCCAGCAGTTTATGGACTAACCATGAGCAGTTCTTC.

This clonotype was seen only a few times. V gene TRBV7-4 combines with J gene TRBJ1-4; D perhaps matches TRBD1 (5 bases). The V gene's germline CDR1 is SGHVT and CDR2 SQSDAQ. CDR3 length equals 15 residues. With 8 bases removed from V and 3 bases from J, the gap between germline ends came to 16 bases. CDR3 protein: CASASTRGSNEKLFF. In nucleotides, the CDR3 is TGTGCCAGCGCCTCGACGAGGGGCTCTAATGAAAAACTGTTTTTT.

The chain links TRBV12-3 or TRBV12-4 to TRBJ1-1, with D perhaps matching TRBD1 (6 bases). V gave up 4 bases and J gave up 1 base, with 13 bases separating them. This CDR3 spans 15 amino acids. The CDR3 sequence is CASSSHTGPNTEAFF. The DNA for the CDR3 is TGTGCCAGCAGTTCACATACAGGGCCGAACACTGAAGCTTTCTTT.

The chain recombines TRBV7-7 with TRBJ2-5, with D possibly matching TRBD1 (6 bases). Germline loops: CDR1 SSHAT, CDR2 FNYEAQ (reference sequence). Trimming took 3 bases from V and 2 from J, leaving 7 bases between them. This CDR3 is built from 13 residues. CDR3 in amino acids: CASSFTGQETQYF. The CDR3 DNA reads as TGTGCCAGCAGCTTTACAGGGCAAGAGACCCAGTACTTC.

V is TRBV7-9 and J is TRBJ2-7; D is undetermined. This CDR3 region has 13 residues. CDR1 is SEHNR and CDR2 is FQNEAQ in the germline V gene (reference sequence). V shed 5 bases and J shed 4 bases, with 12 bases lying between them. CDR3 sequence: CASSGPGDYEQYF. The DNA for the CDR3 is TGTGCCAGCAGCGGACCAGGCGATTACGAGCAGTACTTC.